This entry lists 3 T cell receptor beta chains sequenced from one sample in a study of glioma-infiltrating T cells after dendritic cell vaccination. Clones were sequenced by immunoSEQ multiplex PCR, and TCRdb holds only the in-frame ones, with some missing. This sample has 60,000 to 70,000 clones, with approximately 78% found just once. The sequences come from blood, collected before dendritic cell vaccination. These receptors all stem from a human donor with glioblastoma.

The genes are TRBV9 and TRBJ1-3; D remains unclear. Germline V gene data show CDR1 as SGDLS and CDR2 as YYNGEE. V was cut by 0 bases and J by 0 bases, with 7 bases left in between. This CDR3 is 15 amino acids long. CDR3 DNA: TGTGCCAGCAGCGTAGGCGCAAACTCTGGAAACACCATATATTTT. Translating gives CASSVGANSGNTIYF.

The rearrangement joins TRBV7-2 to TRBJ2-1; 8 positions agree with TRBD1. V trimming: 4 bases; J trimming: 10 bases; junction bases outside the gene matches: 6. The CDR3 runs to 13 residues. Per germline, CDR1 SGHTA and CDR2 FQGNSA. The CDR3 region is CASSSQPGGEQFF. CDR3 DNA sequence: TGTGCCAGCAGCTCCCAACCAGGGGGCGAGCAGTTCTTC. The full variable domain, completed using reference TRBV7-2 and TRBJ2-1, is GAGVSQSPSNKVTEKGKDVELRCDPISGHTALYWYRQSLGQGLEFLIYFQGNSAPDKSGLPSDRFSAERTGGSVSTLTIQRTQQEDSAVYLCASSSQPGGEQFFGPGTRLTVL.

The rearrangement links TRBV7-2 to TRBJ1-2; TRBD1 aligns across 8 bases. The CDR3 has 14 amino acids. V lost 3 bases, J lost 3 bases, and 3 bases stayed unmatched. CDR1 and CDR2 (germline): SGHTA, FQGNSA. The CDR3 loop reads CASSFQGAYYGYTF. CDR3 coding DNA: TGTGCCAGCAGCTTCCAGGGGGCTTACTATGGCTACACCTTC.